This TCR beta chain was found in a study of T cell responses to AZD1222 COVID-19 vaccine. Study-wide results and limits: Across spike, vaccine-associated CD4 TCRs were found, dominant at 160-218 and 743-854. Just five to seven AZD1222 recipients tested seropositive at baseline. Donors were mostly white British, more females; clonal diversity possibly underestimated. Compared with day 0, the breadth and depth of the Spike-specific TCR repertoire rose significantly after two doses of AZD1222.

This clone has just a few counts. What it recognizes is unknown. CDR1 and CDR2 from the germline V gene are DFQATT and SNEGSKA (reference sequence). This CDR3 has 14 residues. V was clipped by 3 bases and J by 2 bases; unmatched bases: 3. TCRdb's table, derived via immunoSEQ multiplex PCR, lists solely in-frame clones and lacks some. This table has about 92,000 clones, just over 85% appearing once. The receptor comes from an adult in good health. The chain links TRBV20-1 to TRBJ2-2, with 7 positions matching TRBD2. This specimen consisted of peripheral blood, obtained on day 0 of MenACWY control vaccination. The CDR3 DNA follows: TGCAGTGCTAGTCAGACTAGCAACACCGGGGAGCTGTTTTTT. It is translated as CSASQTSNTGELFF.